This is a list of T cell receptor beta chains from one sample in a study of T cell responses to AZD1222 COVID-19 vaccine. This table comes from immunoSEQ multiplex PCR, and its TCRdb copy is limited to in-frame clones, with some not included. The sample shows 150,000 or so clones, roughly 92% of them seen only once. This sample comprised peripheral blood, obtained on day 0 of AZD1222 vaccination. The receptors were sampled from an adult in good health. The CDR3 runs from the conserved cysteine through the conserved F or W. Fields, in order: CDR3 DNA, CDR3 protein, clone size, J gene, V gene, D gene, CDR3 length. D genes are given only for firm matches. Some rows mark clone size as missing; the rest say once, few, many or name a class of expanded clone.

DNA: TGCGCCAGCAGCGGGACCGGGACATCTAACACCGGGGAGCTGTTTTTT
CDR3: CASSGTGTSNTGELFF
size: NA
J: TRBJ2-2
V: TRBV5-1
D: NA
length: 16

DNA: TGTGCCAGCAGCCAAGCGGAACATGATGGGAATGAGCAGTTCTTC
CDR3: CASSQAEHDGNEQFF
size: once
J: TRBJ2-1
V: TRBV3-1/TRBV3-2
D: NA
length: 15

DNA: TGTGCCAGCAGTTTTCAAGGGACTAGCGGGAACACCGGGGAGCTGTTTTTT
CDR3: CASSFQGTSGNTGELFF
size: once
J: TRBJ2-2
V: TRBV7-6
D: TRBD2
length: 17

DNA: TGTGCCAGCAGTCCCTCTATGGTCGCCAGGGGGCTTTCCGAAAAACTGTTTTTT
CDR3: CASSPSMVARGLSEKLFF
size: NA
J: TRBJ1-4
V: TRBV27
D: TRBD1
length: 18

DNA: TGCAGTGCTAGTGGCCCAACAGGGGGCACTGAAGCTTTCTTT
CDR3: CSASGPTGGTEAFF
size: NA
J: TRBJ1-1
V: TRBV20-1
D: TRBD1
length: 14

DNA: TGTGCCAGCAGCCAAGTTCCGGTATACTCACCCCTCCACTTT
CDR3: CASSQVPVYSPLHF
size: once
J: TRBJ1-6
V: TRBV3-1/TRBV3-2
D: NA
length: 14

DNA: TGTGCCAGCAGTTTTCGGACAGGGGCGTACACTGAAGCTTTCTTT
CDR3: CASSFRTGAYTEAFF
size: NA
J: TRBJ1-1
V: TRBV27
D: TRBD1
length: 15

DNA: TGTGCCAGCAGTTTACATGGACAGGGGGCGCGTCAGCCCCAGCATTTT
CDR3: CASSLHGQGARQPQHF
size: NA
J: TRBJ1-5
V: TRBV28
D: TRBD1
length: 16

DNA: TGTGCCAGCAGCGCCCAGACAGGGTTGCGTGAGACCCAGTACTTC
CDR3: CASSAQTGLRETQYF
size: NA
J: TRBJ2-5
V: TRBV7-9
D: TRBD1
length: 15

DNA: TGTGCCAGCAGTCTCTGGGGCAGGGACACCGGGGAGCTGTTTTTT
CDR3: CASSLWGRDTGELFF
size: NA
J: TRBJ2-2
V: TRBV27
D: NA
length: 15

DNA: TGCGCCAGCAGAGGCGAGGGGCTCGCCGATACGCAGTATTTT
CDR3: CASRGEGLADTQYF
size: NA
J: TRBJ2-3
V: TRBV10-1
D: NA
length: 14

DNA: TGTGCCAGCAACCAGGGGGATGGTGGGGCCAACGTCCTGACTTTC
CDR3: CASNQGDGGANVLTF
size: NA
J: TRBJ2-6
V: TRBV2
D: TRBD1
length: 15

DNA: TGTGCCAGCAGCTTGACAGGGGGTGCACCCCTCCACTTT
CDR3: CASSLTGGAPLHF
size: NA
J: TRBJ1-6
V: TRBV7-9
D: TRBD1
length: 13

DNA: TGTGCCAGCAGCCGAAGCCGAAACTATGGCTACACCTTC
CDR3: CASSRSRNYGYTF
size: NA
J: TRBJ1-2
V: TRBV3-1/TRBV3-2
D: NA
length: 13

DNA: TGTGCCAGCAGCCCCGCGGGCCCGGCAGGAAACACCATATATTTT
CDR3: CASSPAGPAGNTIYF
size: NA
J: TRBJ1-3
V: TRBV28
D: NA
length: 15

DNA: TGTGCCAGCAGCGTAGGCATAGCGGGTGGGCAAGAGACCCAGTACTTC
CDR3: CASSVGIAGGQETQYF
size: NA
J: TRBJ2-5
V: TRBV9
D: TRBD2
length: 16

DNA: TGTGCCACCACGGCGTACGGGATAGATACGCAGTATTTT
CDR3: CATTAYGIDTQYF
size: NA
J: TRBJ2-3
V: TRBV24-1
D: NA
length: 13

DNA: TGCGCCAGCAGCTTAACGGGACTCCCTGGAAACACCATATATTTT
CDR3: CASSLTGLPGNTIYF
size: NA
J: TRBJ1-3
V: TRBV5-1
D: NA
length: 15

DNA: TGTGCCAGCGGGGGCGGGACAGGGCTAAGTGAAAAACTGTTTTTT
CDR3: CASGGGTGLSEKLFF
size: NA
J: TRBJ1-4
V: TRBV6-5
D: TRBD1
length: 15

DNA: TGTGCCAGCAGCAGCGGACACCTTCAGGACACTGAAGCTTTCTTT
CDR3: CASSSGHLQDTEAFF
size: NA
J: TRBJ1-1
V: TRBV7-9
D: NA
length: 15

DNA: TGTGCCAGCAGCTTAGTAGGACTGACAAGCTTGCGCGAAAAACTGTTTTTT
CDR3: CASSLVGLTSLREKLFF
size: NA
J: TRBJ1-4
V: TRBV7-2
D: NA
length: 17

DNA: TGTGCCAGCAGCTTAGGGTCTATAAGCGGGGGGCCGTACTACGAGCAGTACTTC
CDR3: CASSLGSISGGPYYEQYF
size: NA
J: TRBJ2-7
V: TRBV7-9
D: TRBD2
length: 18

DNA: TGTGCCAGCAGCCACTCTAGCGGGAGGGCCTTGGATACGCAGTATTTT
CDR3: CASSHSSGRALDTQYF
size: NA
J: TRBJ2-3
V: TRBV7-6
D: TRBD2
length: 16

DNA: TGCGCCAGCAGCCAAGATCCGGTCGGGACTAGAGGTGTACATGAGCAGTTCTTC
CDR3: CASSQDPVGTRGVHEQFF
size: NA
J: TRBJ2-1
V: TRBV4-1
D: TRBD2
length: 18

DNA: TGTGCCAGCAGCTCAGGGGGTATCGGGGAGCTGTTTTTT
CDR3: CASSSGGIGELFF
size: once
J: TRBJ2-2
V: TRBV28
D: TRBD1
length: 13

DNA: TGTGCCAGCAGTTTGCAGGGTAGTCAGCCCCAGCATTTT
CDR3: CASSLQGSQPQHF
size: few
J: TRBJ1-5
V: TRBV6-6
D: NA
length: 13

DNA: TGTGCCAGCAGTGAAAGGTTGGGTTTGAACTATGGCTACACCTTC
CDR3: CASSERLGLNYGYTF
size: once
J: TRBJ1-2
V: TRBV6-1
D: NA
length: 15

DNA: TGTGCCAGTAGTGGATACAGGGAGAAGAACACTGAAGCTTTCTTT
CDR3: CASSGYREKNTEAFF
size: NA
J: TRBJ1-1
V: TRBV19
D: NA
length: 15

DNA: TGCGCCAGCAGCTTGGCCATGGAATATGAAAAGGGGCAGTACTTC
CDR3: CASSLAMEYEKGQYF
size: NA
J: TRBJ2-7
V: TRBV5-1
D: NA
length: 15

DNA: TGTGCCAGCAGGATACGGGGGACCCACGAGCAGTACTTC
CDR3: CASRIRGTHEQYF
size: NA
J: TRBJ2-7
V: TRBV12-3/TRBV12-4
D: NA
length: 13

DNA: TGTGCCAGTAACCCAGTGGGAACAGCCAAAAACATTCAGTACTTC
CDR3: CASNPVGTAKNIQYF
size: NA
J: TRBJ2-4
V: TRBV19
D: NA
length: 15

DNA: TGTGCCACCAGTGCCCCGAGCGGCTTCACAGATACGCAGTATTTT
CDR3: CATSAPSGFTDTQYF
size: few
J: TRBJ2-3
V: TRBV24-1
D: NA
length: 15

DNA: TGTGCCAGCTCACCTGGGACTTCGAACACCGGGGAGCTGTTTTTT
CDR3: CASSPGTSNTGELFF
size: NA
J: TRBJ2-2
V: TRBV18
D: NA
length: 15